Listed here is a single T cell receptor (beta chain). This entry comes from a study of Ad26.COV2.S vaccination and SARS-CoV-2 variants. The treatment is: some 19 received Ad26.COV2.S at low or high dose, single or two shots; 5 received placebo; per-sample allocation not given. It was on day 63 after the first vaccine or placebo injection that samples were taken. The germline V gene has CDR1 MDHEN and CDR2 SYDVKM. Trimming stripped 7 bases from V and 6 bases from J, with 19 bases between. The CDR3 totals 15 residues. The method was immunoSEQ multiplex PCR; TCRdb's version includes in-frame clones alone and lacks a portion of them. The table shows around 340,000 clones, with around 89% occurring only once.

Sequencing used peripheral blood, obtained in a trial of Ad26.COV2.S vaccine versus placebo. The clonotype originates from a person aged 18-60 years who received the Ad26.COV2.S COVID-19 vaccine or a placebo. The chain combines TRBV28 with TRBJ1-5, with D unresolved. As DNA, the CDR3 is TGTGCCAGCACCCTCCAGAACCTGGCTTCTCAGCCCCAGCATTTT. Its translation is CASTLQNLASQPQHF. Full variable domain (outside the CDR3, taken from reference TRBV28 and TRBJ1-5): DVKVTQSSRYLVKRTGEKVFLECVQDMDHENMFWYRQDPGLGLRLIYFSYDVKMKEKGDIPEGYSVSREKKERFSLILESASTNQTSMYLCASTLQNLASQPQHFGDGTRLSIL.